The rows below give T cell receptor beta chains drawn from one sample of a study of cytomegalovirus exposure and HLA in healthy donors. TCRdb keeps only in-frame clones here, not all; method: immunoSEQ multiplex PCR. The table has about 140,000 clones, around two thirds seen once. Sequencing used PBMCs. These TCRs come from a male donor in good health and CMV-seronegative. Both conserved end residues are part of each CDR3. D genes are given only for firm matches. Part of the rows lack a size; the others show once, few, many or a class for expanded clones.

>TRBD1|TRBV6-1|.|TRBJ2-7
TGTGCCAGCAGTGAAGCCGGCCGGGACAGGTACGAGCAGTACTTC
CASSEAGRDRYEQYF
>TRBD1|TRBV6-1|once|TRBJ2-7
TGTGCCAGCAGCCCGGACAGGGTAGGCCACTACGAGCAGTACTTC
CASSPDRVGHYEQYF
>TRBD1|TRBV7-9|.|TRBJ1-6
TGTGCCAGCAGCTCGGACGTATTCGGGACAGGGGGACCCCTCCACTTT
CASSSDVFGTGGPLHF
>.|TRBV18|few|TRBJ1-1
TGTGCCAGCTTATCACCGGCTACGGGAGAAGGACGCGGTCGGAACACTGAAGCTTTCTTT
CASLSPATGEGRGRNTEAFF
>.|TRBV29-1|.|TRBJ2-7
TGCAGCGTTGGGGCCAGCACCTACGAGCAGTACTTC
CSVGASTYEQYF
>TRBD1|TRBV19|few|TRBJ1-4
TGTGCCAGTAGTCTCACGTTGGGACAGAATGAAAAACTGTTTTTT
CASSLTLGQNEKLFF
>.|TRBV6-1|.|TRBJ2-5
TGTGCCAGCAGCCTTCGGGGACTAGAGACCCAGTACTTC
CASSLRGLETQYF
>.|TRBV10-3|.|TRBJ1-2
TGTGCCATCAGTGAAATCACACGATACCCAGCTAACTATGGCTACACCTTC
CAISEITRYPANYGYTF
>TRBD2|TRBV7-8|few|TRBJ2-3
TGTGCCAGCAGCTCGCTAGCGGGGTACACAGATACGCAGTATTTT
CASSSLAGYTDTQYF
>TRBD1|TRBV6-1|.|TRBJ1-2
TGTGCCAGCAAGGGACAGGGGAACTATGGCTACACCTTC
CASKGQGNYGYTF
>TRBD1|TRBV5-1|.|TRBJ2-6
TGCGCCAGCGGACTCGCCCCACAGGGGATAGCTGGGGCCAACGTCCTGACTTTC
CASGLAPQGIAGANVLTF
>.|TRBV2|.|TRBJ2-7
TGTGCCAGCAGTGATCCGGGGAACTACGAGCAGTACTTC
CASSDPGNYEQYF
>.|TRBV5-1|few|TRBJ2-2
TGCGCCAGCAGCTTGGGGGCTGCGAACACCGGGGAGCTGTTTTTT
CASSLGAANTGELFF
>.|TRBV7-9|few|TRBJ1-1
TGTGCCAGCAGCTTAGGAAAAGAGGGTACTGAAGCTTTCTTT
CASSLGKEGTEAFF
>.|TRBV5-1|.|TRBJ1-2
TGCGCCAGCAGCTTGTCGGGGAGCCCGAACTATGGCTACACCTTC
CASSLSGSPNYGYTF
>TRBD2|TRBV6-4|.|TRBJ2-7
TGTGCCAGCAGTGACCAAGGACTAGCGATCGAGCAGTACTTC
CASSDQGLAIEQYF
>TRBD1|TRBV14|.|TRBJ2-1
TGTGCCAGCAGCCAAGATTGGAACAGGGGTCCCCGGCAGTTCTTC
CASSQDWNRGPRQFF
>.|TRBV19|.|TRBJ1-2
TGTGCCAGTAGTATTGACACGGAATATGGCTACACCTTC
CASSIDTEYGYTF
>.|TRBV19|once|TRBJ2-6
TGTGCCAGTAGGTGGGGGGGCGGGGCCAACGTCCTGACTTTC
CASRWGGGANVLTF
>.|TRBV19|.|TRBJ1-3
TGTGCCAGTAGTATCTGGGGGGTCCGCTCTGGAAACACCATATATTTT
CASSIWGVRSGNTIYF
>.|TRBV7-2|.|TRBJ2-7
TGTGCCAGCAGCTTAAACCCAGGTCGCGAGCAGTACTTC
CASSLNPGREQYF
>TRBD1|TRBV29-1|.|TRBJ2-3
TGCAGCGACAGGGGATGGGGAGATACGCAGTATTTT
CSDRGWGDTQYF
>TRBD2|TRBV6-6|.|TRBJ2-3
TGTGCCAGCAGTTCTAGCGGGGGGGGCGCAGATACGCAGTATTTT
CASSSSGGGADTQYF
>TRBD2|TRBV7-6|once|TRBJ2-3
TGTGCCAGCAGCTTAAGCGGGGGGATTAGCACAGATACGCAGTATTTT
CASSLSGGISTDTQYF
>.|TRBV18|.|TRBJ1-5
TGTGCCAGCTCTGGAGGGGACCAGCCCCAGCATTTT
CASSGGDQPQHF
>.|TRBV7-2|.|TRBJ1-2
TGTGCCAGCAGCTTAGCATCAGGGGTCGAAGGCTACACCTTC
CASSLASGVEGYTF
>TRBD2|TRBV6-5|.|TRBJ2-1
TGTGCCAGCCGGCGGGGGGCCCCCAATGAGCAGTTCTTC
CASRRGAPNEQFF
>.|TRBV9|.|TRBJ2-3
TGTGCCAGCAGCGTAGGCCTAGGAGCAGATACGCAGTATTTT
CASSVGLGADTQYF
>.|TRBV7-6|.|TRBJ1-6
TGTGCCAGCAGCTTAGGGACATCGAATAATTCACCCCTCCACTTT
CASSLGTSNNSPLHF
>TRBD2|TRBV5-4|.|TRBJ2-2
TGTGCCAGCAGTCAGAAACTAGCGGGGGACTCGGGCGGGGAGCTGTTTTTT
CASSQKLAGDSGGELFF
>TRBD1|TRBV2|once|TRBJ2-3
TGTGCCAGCAAGACAGGGGTTGAGGATACGCAGTATTTT
CASKTGVEDTQYF
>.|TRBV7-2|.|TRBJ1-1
TGTGCCAGCAGCCCTAACCCTCAGGGTCCCACTGAAGCTTTCTTT
CASSPNPQGPTEAFF
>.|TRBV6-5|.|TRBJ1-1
TGTGCCAGCAGTTATTCCCCCCAAAGCCAAGCTTTCTTT
CASSYSPQSQAFF
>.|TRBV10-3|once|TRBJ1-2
TGTGCCATCAGTGAGTCCTGGGCGGGGTATGGCTACACCTTC
CAISESWAGYGYTF
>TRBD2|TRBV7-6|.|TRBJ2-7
TGTGCCAGCAGCCCGACTAGCGGGGGGGCCTACGAGCAGTACTTC
CASSPTSGGAYEQYF
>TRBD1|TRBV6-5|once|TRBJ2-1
TGTGCCAGCAGTTACCCGCCGGGACAGGGCATTAATGAGCAGTTCTTC
CASSYPPGQGINEQFF
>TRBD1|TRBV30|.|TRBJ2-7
TGTGCCTGGAGTGGGACAGGGATCCGGAACTACGAGCAGTACTTC
CAWSGTGIRNYEQYF
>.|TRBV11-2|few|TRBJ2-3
TGTGCCAGCAGGTATACAGGAGATACGCAGTATTTT
CASRYTGDTQYF
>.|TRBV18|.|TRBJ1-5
TGTGCCAGCTCACCAACAGCTAATAGCAATCAGCCCCAGCATTTT
CASSPTANSNQPQHF
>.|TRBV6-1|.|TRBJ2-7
TGTGCCAGCAGTGAATATCGGGGCTCCTACGAGCAGTACTTC
CASSEYRGSYEQYF
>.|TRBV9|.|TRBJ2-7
TGTGCCAGCAGTCCTACAGGGTTGAACTACGAGCAGTACTTC
CASSPTGLNYEQYF
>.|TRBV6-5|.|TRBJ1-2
TGTGCCAGCAGTTACGAGGGGGGGGCGAGGGGCTACACCTTC
CASSYEGGARGYTF
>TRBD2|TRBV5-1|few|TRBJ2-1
TGCGCCAGCAGCTCGACGGGGGGGCTCAATGAGCAGTTCTTC
CASSSTGGLNEQFF